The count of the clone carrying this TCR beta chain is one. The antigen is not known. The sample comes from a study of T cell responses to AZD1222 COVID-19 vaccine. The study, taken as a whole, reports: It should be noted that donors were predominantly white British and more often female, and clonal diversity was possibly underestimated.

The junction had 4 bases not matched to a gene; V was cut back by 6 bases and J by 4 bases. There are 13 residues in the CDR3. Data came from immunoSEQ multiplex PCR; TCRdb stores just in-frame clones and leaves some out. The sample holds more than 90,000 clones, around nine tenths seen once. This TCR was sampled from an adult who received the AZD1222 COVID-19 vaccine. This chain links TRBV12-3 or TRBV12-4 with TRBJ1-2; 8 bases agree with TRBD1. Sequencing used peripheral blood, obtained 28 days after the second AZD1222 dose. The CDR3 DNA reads TGTGCCAGCAGCTACAGGGGGTCCTATGGCTACACCTTC. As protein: CASSYRGSYGYTF.